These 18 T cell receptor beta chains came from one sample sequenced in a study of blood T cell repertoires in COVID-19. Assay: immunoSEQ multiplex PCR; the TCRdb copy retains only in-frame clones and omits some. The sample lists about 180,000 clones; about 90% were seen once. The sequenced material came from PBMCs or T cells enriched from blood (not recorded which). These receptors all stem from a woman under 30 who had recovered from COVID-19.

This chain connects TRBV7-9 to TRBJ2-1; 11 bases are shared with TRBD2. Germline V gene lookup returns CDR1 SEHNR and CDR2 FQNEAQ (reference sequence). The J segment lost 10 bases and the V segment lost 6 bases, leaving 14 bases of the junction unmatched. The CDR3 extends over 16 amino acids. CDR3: CASRQTTSGTGWEQFF. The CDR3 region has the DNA TGTGCCAGCAGGCAGACGACTAGCGGGACGGGGTGGGAGCAGTTCTTC.

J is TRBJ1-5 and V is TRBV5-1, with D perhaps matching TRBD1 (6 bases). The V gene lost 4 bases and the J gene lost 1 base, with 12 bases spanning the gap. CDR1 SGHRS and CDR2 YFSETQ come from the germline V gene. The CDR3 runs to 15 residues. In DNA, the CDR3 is TGCGCCAGCAGCGAGGGACACGCCAGCAATCAGCCCCAGCATTTT. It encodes CASSEGHASNQPQHF.

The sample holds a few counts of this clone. This CDR3 reads CASSAQTGGEDTQYF. The CDR3 DNA is TGTGCCAGCAGCGCCCAGACAGGGGGCGAAGATACGCAGTATTTT. This chain links TRBV9 with TRBJ2-3; 10 nucleotides agree with TRBD1. The CDR3 is 15 amino acids. The junction had 6 bases not matched to a gene; V was cut back by 3 bases and J by 5 bases. Per germline, CDR1 SGDLS and CDR2 YYNGEE.

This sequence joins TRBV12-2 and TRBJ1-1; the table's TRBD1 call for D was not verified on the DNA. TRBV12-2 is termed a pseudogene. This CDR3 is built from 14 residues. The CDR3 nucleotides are TGTGCAAGTCGCCCCCTCGACAGGGGCACTGAAGCTTTCTTT. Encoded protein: CASRPLDRGTEAFF.

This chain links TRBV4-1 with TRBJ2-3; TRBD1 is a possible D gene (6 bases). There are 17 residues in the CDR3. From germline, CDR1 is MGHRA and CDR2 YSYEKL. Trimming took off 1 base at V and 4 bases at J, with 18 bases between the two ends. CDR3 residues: CASSQVVRGYEADTQYF. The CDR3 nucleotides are TGCGCCAGCAGCCAAGTAGTAAGGGGGTATGAGGCAGATACGCAGTATTTT.

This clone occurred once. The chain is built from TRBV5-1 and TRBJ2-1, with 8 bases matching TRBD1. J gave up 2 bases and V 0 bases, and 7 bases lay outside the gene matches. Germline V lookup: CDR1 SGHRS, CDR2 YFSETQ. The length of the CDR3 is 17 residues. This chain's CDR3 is CASSLDTGQGPYNEQFF. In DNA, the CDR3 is TGCGCCAGCAGCTTGGACACAGGACAGGGCCCCTACAATGAGCAGTTCTTC.

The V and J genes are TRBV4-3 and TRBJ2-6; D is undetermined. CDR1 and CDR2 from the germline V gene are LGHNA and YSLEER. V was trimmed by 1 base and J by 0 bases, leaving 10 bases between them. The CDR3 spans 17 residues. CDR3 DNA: TGCGCCAGCAGCCAAGGTTTTACCAGCTCTGGGGCCAACGTCCTGACTTTC. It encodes CASSQGFTSSGANVLTF.

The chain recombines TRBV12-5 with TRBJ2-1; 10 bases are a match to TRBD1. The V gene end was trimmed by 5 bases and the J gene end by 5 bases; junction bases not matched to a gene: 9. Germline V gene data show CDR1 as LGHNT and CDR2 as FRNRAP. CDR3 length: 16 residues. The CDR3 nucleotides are TGTGCTAGTGGTCCCCACGACAGGGGGCTCGACAATGAGCAGTTCTTC. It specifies CASGPHDRGLDNEQFF. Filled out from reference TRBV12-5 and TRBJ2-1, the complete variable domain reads DARVTQTPRHKVTEMGQEVTMRCQPILGHNTVFWYRQTMMQGLELLAYFRNRAPLDDSGMPKDRFSAEMPDATLATLKIQPSEPRDSAVYFCASGPHDRGLDNEQFFGPGTRLTVL.

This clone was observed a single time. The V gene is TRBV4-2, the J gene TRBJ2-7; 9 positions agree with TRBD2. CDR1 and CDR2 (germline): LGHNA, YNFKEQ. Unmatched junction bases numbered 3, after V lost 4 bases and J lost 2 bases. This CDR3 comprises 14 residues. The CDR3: CASSPTSGAYEQYF. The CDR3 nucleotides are TGTGCCAGCAGCCCGACTAGCGGTGCCTACGAGCAGTACTTC.

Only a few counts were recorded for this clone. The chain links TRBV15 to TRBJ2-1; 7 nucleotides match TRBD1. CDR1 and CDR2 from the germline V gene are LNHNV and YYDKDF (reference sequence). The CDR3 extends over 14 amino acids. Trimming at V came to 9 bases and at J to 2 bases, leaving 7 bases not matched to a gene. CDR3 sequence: CATTRDRTYNEQFF. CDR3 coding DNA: TGTGCCACAACCCGGGACAGAACCTACAATGAGCAGTTCTTC.

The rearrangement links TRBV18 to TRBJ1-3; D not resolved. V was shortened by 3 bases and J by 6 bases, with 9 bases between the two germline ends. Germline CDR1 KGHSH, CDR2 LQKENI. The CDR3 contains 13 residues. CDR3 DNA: TGTGCCAGCTCACCTTTTACAGAAAACACCATATATTTT. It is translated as CASSPFTENTIYF.

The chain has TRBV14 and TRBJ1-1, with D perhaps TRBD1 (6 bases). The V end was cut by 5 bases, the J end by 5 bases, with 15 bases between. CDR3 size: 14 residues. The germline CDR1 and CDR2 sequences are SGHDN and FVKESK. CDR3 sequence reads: CASSYRVLGTEAFF. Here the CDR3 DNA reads TGTGCCAGCAGCTACAGGGTCCTAGGGACTGAAGCTTTCTTT. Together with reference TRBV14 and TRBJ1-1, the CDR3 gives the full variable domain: EAGVTQFPSHSVIEKGQTVTLRCDPISGHDNLYWYRRVMGKEIKFLLHFVKESKQDESGMPNNRFLAERTGGTYSTLKVQPAELEDSGVYFCASSYRVLGTEAFFGQGTRLTVV.

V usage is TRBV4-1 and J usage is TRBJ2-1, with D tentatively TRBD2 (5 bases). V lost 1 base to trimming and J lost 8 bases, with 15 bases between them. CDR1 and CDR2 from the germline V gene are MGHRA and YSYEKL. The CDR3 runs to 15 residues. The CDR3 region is CASSQGDDPGYEQFF. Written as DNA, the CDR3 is TGCGCCAGCAGCCAAGGAGACGATCCGGGGTATGAGCAGTTCTTC.

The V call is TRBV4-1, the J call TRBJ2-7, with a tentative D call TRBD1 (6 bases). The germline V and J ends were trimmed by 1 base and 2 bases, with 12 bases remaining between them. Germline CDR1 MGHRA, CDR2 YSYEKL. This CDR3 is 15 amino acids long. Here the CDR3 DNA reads TGCGCCAGCAGCCAAGCCCCAGGGGTTGCCTACGAGCAGTACTTC. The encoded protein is CASSQAPGVAYEQYF.

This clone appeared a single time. The CDR3 DNA follows: TGTGCCAGCAGCTTAGTCGGGGGGAGCGGCGCAGATACGCAGTATTTT. The encoded protein is CASSLVGGSGADTQYF. V gene TRBV11-2 combines with J gene TRBJ2-3; 7 nucleotides line up with TRBD2. The CDR3 covers 16 residues. V gave up 1 base and J gave up 4 bases; unmatched junction bases: 8. Germline CDR1 and CDR2: SGHAT and FQNNGV.

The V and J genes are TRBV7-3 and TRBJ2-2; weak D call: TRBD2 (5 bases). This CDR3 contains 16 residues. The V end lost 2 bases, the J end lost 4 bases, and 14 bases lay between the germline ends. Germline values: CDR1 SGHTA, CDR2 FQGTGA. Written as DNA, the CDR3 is TGTGCCAGCAGCTTAGCTCTAGCAAGCCTCACCGGGGAGCTGTTTTTT. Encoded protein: CASSLALASLTGELFF.

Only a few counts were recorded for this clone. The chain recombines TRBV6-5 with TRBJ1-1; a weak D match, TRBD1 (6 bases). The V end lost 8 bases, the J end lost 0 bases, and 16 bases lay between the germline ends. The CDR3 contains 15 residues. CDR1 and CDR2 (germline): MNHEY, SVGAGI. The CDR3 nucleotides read TGTGCCAGCCGGCGGGGGCGGCACATGAACACTGAAGCTTTCTTT. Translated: CASRRGRHMNTEAFF.

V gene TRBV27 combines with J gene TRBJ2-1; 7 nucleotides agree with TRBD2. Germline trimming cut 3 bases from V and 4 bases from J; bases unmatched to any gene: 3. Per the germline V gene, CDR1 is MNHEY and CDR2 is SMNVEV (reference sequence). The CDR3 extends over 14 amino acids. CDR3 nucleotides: TGTGCCAGCAGTTTGGGACTAAAGTACAATGAGCAGTTCTTC. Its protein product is CASSLGLKYNEQFF.